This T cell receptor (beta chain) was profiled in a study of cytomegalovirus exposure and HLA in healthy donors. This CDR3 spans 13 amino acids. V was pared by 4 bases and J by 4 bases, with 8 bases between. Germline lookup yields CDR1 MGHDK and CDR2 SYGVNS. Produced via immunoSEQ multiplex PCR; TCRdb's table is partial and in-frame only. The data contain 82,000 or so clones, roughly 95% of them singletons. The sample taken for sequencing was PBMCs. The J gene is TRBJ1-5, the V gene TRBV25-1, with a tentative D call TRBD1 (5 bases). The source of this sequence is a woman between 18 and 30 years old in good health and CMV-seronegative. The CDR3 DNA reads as TGTGCCAGCAGTGCGGGGGATAATCAGCCCCAGCATTTT. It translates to CASSAGDNQPQHF.